The present TCR beta chain was sequenced within a study of blood T cell repertoires in COVID-19. Study-level information: Both acute and convalescent COVID-19 samples were obtained from the United States, Italy and Spain.

Germline-derived CDR1 and CDR2 are LNHDA and SQIVND (reference sequence). The CDR3 has 15 residues. V was pared by 6 bases and J by 9 bases, with 14 bases of the junction left unmatched. How the authors handled the data: Amplification of reference gene primers provided the estimated nucleated cell counts. Some clones are missing from TCRdb's copy, which holds only in-frame ones; the method was immunoSEQ multiplex PCR. V and J calls and clone size are as listed in that table; D and trimming were resolved from the DNA. The sample records 35,000 to 50,000 clones, 75% to 90% being singletons. The V and J genes are TRBV19 and TRBJ2-5; TRBD1 matches 9 bases. The TCR sequence derives from a man in his fifties or sixties with active or convalescent COVID-19. The sequencing input was peripheral blood. In DNA, the CDR3 is TGTGCCAGTAGGAGGACAGGGGCCGCCGAGGTGGCCCAGTACTTC. Translated, it gives CASRRTGAAEVAQYF.